This T cell receptor (beta chain) was retrieved from a study of shared clonotypes between healthy human individuals. From germline, CDR1 is SGHTA and CDR2 FQGNSA. The CDR3 loop spans 15 amino acids. V was shortened by 1 base and J by 2 bases, with 10 bases between the two germline ends. Only in-frame clones appear in the TCRdb table, and some are missing; sequencing was by immunoSEQ multiplex PCR. The table records some 1,100,000 clones, 70% to 80% of them present only once. This clone appeared many times. Other DNA variants within this sample encode the same CDR3. Sequenced: memory CD4+ T cells from PBMCs. Subset reported: CD45RA-negative fraction. The receptor was derived from a man aged 18 to 30 in good health. Some clones in this sample may be carry-over from other donors' samples. This chain joins TRBV7-2 and TRBJ2-3, with TRBD1 as a possible D gene (5 bases). The DNA for the CDR3 is TGTGCCAGCAGCTTAGGCAGGGAACTCACAGATACGCAGTATTTT. Protein: CASSLGRELTDTQYF. Variable domain in full (rest from reference TRBV7-2 and TRBJ2-3): GAGVSQSPSNKVTEKGKDVELRCDPISGHTALYWYRQSLGQGLEFLIYFQGNSAPDKSGLPSDRFSAERTGGSVSTLTIQRTQQEDSAVYLCASSLGRELTDTQYFGPGTRLTVL.